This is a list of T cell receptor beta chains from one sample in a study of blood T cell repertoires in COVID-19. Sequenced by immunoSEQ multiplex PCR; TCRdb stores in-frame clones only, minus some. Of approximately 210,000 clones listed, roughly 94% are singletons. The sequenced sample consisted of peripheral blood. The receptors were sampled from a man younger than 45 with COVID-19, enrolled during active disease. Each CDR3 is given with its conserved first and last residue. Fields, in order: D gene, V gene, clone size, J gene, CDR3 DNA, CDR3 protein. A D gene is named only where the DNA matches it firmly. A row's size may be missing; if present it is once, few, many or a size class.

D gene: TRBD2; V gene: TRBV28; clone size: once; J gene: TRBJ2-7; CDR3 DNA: TGTGCCAGCAGTTTGGGAGGGGCGGGCTACGAGCAGTACTTC; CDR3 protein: CASSLGGAGYEQYF
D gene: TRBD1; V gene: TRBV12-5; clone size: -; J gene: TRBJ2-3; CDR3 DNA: TGTGCTAGTGGTTTGGACAGGGGTGCAGATACGCAGTATTTT; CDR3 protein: CASGLDRGADTQYF
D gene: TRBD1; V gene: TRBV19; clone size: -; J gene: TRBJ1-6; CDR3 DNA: TGTGCCAGTAGTCTCGGGACAGAAAATTCACCCCTCCACTTT; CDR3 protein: CASSLGTENSPLHF
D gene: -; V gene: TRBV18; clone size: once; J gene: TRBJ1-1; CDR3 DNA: TGTGCCAGCTCACCACCAGTGCGTACTACTGAAGCTTTCTTT; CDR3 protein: CASSPPVRTTEAFF
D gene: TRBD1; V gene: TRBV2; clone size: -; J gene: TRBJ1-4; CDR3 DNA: TGTGCCAGCAGGCAGGGGGCGGGAACTAATGAAAAACTGTTTTTT; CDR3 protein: CASRQGAGTNEKLFF
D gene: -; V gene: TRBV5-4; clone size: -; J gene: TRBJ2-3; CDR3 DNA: TGTGCCAGCAGCCCACGCTTAGGCACAGATACGCAGTATTTT; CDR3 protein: CASSPRLGTDTQYF
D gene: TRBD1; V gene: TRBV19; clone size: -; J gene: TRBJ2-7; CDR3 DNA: TGTGCCAGTAGTTTGAGGACAGGGTCCTACGAGCAGTACTTC; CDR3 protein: CASSLRTGSYEQYF
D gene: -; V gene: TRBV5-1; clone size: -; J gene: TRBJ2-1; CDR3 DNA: TGCGCCAGCAGCTCACAGGGTTCCAATGAGCAGTTCTTC; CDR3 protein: CASSSQGSNEQFF
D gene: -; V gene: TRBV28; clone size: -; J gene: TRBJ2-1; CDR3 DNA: TGTGCCAGCAGTTTGCCAGGGTACAATGAGCAGTTCTTC; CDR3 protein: CASSLPGYNEQFF
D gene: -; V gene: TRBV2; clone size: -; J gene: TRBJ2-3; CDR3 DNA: TGTGCCAGCAGCCCGGGGATCAGTGGGGATACGCAGTATTTT; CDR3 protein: CASSPGISGDTQYF
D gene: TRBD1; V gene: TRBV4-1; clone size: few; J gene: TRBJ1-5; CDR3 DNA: TGCGCCAGCAGCCAAGCCCCATTGGAGCAGGGGGCTCATCAGCCCCAGCATTTT; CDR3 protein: CASSQAPLEQGAHQPQHF
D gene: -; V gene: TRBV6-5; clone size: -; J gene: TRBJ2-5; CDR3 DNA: TGTGCCAGCAGTTACTACTACACTAAACAAGAGACCCAGTACTTC; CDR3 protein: CASSYYYTKQETQYF